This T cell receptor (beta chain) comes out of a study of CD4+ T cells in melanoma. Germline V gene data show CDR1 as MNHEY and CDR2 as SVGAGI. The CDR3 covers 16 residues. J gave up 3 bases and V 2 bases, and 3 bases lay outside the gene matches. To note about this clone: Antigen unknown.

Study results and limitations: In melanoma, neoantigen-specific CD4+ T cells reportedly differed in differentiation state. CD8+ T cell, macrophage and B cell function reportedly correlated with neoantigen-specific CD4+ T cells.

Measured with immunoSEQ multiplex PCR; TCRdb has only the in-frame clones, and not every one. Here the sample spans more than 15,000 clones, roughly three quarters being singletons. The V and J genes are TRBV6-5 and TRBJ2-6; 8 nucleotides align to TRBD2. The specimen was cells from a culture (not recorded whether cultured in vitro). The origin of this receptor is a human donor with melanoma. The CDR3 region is CASSYAGGGGANVLTF. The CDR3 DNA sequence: TGTGCCAGCAGTTACGCGGGGGGCGGTGGGGCCAACGTCCTGACTTTC.